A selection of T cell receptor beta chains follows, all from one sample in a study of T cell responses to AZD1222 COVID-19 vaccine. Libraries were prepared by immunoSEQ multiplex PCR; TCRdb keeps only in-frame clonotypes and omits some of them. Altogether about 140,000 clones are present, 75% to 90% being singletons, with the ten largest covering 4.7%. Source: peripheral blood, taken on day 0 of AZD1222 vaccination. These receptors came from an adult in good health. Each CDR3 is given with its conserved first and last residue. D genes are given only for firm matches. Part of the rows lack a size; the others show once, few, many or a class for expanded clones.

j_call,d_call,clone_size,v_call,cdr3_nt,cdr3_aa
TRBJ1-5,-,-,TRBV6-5,TGTGCCAGCAGAAGAGACAGGACTAGCAATCAGCCCCAGCATTTT,CASRRDRTSNQPQHF
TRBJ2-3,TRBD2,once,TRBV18,TGTGCCAGCTCACCACCACTAGCGGGAGGCACAGATACGCAGTATTTT,CASSPPLAGGTDTQYF
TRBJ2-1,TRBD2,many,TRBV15,TGTGCCACCAGCCCAACGCGGGAGTGGGATGAGCAGTTCTTC,CATSPTREWDEQFF
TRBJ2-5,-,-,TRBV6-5,TGTGCCAGCAGTTTCAACGGCCAAGAGACCCAGTACTTC,CASSFNGQETQYF
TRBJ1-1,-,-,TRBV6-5,TGTGCCAGCGGGGGCTACAACACTGAAGCTTTCTTT,CASGGYNTEAFF
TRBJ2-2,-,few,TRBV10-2,TGCGCCAGCAGTGGTATGGCTGGGGAGCTGTTTTTT,CASSGMAGELFF
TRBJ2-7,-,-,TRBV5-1,TGCGCCAGCAGCTTGCGGGGCGAGGGATCGATGGGGGAGCAGTACTTC,CASSLRGEGSMGEQYF
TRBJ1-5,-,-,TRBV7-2,TGTGCCAGCAGCTGGGGACAAAATCAGCCCCAGCATTTT,CASSWGQNQPQHF
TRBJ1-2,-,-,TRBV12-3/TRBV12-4,TGTGCCAGCAGTTTAACGGTCTATGGCTACACCTTC,CASSLTVYGYTF
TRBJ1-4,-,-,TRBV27,TGTGCCAGCAGTTTGGAACAGTCGGGAGAAAAACTGTTTTTT,CASSLEQSGEKLFF
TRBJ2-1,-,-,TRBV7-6,TGTGCCAGCAGCCGATGGCGGAGCTCCTACAATGAGCAGTTCTTC,CASSRWRSSYNEQFF
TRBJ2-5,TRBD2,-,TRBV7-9,TGTGCCAGCAGCCCTCCATTTAGGAAAGCGGGAGTTCGAGAGACCCAGTACTTC,CASSPPFRKAGVRETQYF
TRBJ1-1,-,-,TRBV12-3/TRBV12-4,TGTGCCAGTCAGGGAGGCACTGAAGCTTTCTTT,CASQGGTEAFF
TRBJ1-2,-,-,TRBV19,TGTGCCAGTAGCAAATCATTCGGTCAGATCTATGGCTACACCTTC,CASSKSFGQIYGYTF
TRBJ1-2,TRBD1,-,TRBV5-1,TGCGCCAGCAGCGGAGGTCTACAGGGGTATGGCTACACCTTC,CASSGGLQGYGYTF
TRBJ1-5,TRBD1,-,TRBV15,TGTGCCACCAGTATAATTACAGGGGTTGATAGCAATCAGCCCCAGCATTTT,CATSIITGVDSNQPQHF
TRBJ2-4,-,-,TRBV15,TGTGCCACCCGTCCGGGGGCCAAAAACATTCAGTACTTC,CATRPGAKNIQYF
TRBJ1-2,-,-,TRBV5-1,TGCGCCAGCAGCCCGGTGGTCCGGGGTACCGATGGCTACACCTTC,CASSPVVRGTDGYTF
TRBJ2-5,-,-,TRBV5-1,TGCGCCAGCAGCTTGGAGGGGTTCGTGGGAAGGGAGACCCAGTACTTC,CASSLEGFVGRETQYF
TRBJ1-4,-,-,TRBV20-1,TGCAGTGCTAGTTTCGGATTTCCAAATGAAAAACTGTTTTTT,CSASFGFPNEKLFF
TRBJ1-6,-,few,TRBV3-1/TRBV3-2,TGTGCCAGCAGCCAAGGTTGGCTCTTAGACTCACCCCTCCACTTT,CASSQGWLLDSPLHF
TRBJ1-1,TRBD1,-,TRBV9,TGTGCCAGCAGCGTAGAGGGGGCCGAGACTGAAGCTTTCTTT,CASSVEGAETEAFF
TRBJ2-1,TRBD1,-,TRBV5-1,TGCGCCAGCAGCTTGGGGGCAGGGGGCTATGAGCAGTTCTTC,CASSLGAGGYEQFF
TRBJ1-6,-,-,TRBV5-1,TGCGCCAGCAGCTTGGGAGACCCTGATGTTTCACCCCTCCACTTT,CASSLGDPDVSPLHF